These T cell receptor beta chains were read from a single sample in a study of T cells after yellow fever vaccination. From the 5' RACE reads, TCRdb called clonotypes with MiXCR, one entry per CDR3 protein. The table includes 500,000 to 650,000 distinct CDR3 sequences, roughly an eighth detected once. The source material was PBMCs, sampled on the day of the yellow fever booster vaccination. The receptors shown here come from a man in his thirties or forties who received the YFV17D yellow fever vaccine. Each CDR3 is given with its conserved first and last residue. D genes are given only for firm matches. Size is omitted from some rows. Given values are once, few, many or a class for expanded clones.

CSARDLYRGSAYEQYF,TGCAGTGCTAGAGATCTATACAGGGGCAGCGCCTACGAGCAGTACTTC,TRBD1,TRBJ2-7,NA,TRBV20-1
CSARAGIQFF,TGCAGTGCTAGGGCCGGGATCCAGTTCTTC,NA,TRBJ2-1,many,TRBV20-1
CSARGVTSNQPQHF,TGCAGTGCTAGAGGAGTTACATCCAATCAGCCCCAGCATTTT,NA,TRBJ1-5,NA,TRBV20-1
CATSTLDRLGMNTEAFF,TGTGCCACCAGCACCCTAGACAGGCTCGGCATGAACACTGAAGCTTTCTTT,NA,TRBJ1-1,NA,TRBV15
CASSQMNTGELFF,TGTGCCAGCAGCCAAATGAACACCGGGGAGCTGTTTTTT,NA,TRBJ2-2,many,TRBV3-1
CASSLEHNYGYTF,TGCGCCAGCAGCTTGGAACACAACTATGGCTACACCTTC,NA,TRBJ1-2,few,TRBV5-1
CASSLMSGLSFNTGELFF,TGCGCCAGCAGCTTGATGTCGGGCCTTTCGTTTAACACCGGGGAGCTGTTTTTT,NA,TRBJ2-2,few,TRBV5-1
CASRTGTQINEKLFF,TGTGCCAGTAGAACCGGGACTCAGATTAATGAAAAACTGTTTTTT,NA,TRBJ1-4,few,TRBV19
CASSSGAKQYF,TGTGCCAGCAGCTCGGGCGCAAAGCAGTACTTC,NA,TRBJ2-7,NA,TRBV7-2
CASTGGAGGIYNEQFF,TGTGCCAGCACTGGGGGGGCCGGGGGCATATACAATGAGCAGTTCTTC,NA,TRBJ2-1,NA,TRBV6-1
CASSLVPGGGTEAFF,TGTGCCAGCAGCTTAGTGCCGGGGGGAGGCACTGAAGCTTTCTTT,NA,TRBJ1-1,few,TRBV7-2
CASSLGGMSYNEQFF,TGCGCCAGCAGCTTGGGGGGGATGAGCTACAATGAGCAGTTCTTC,NA,TRBJ2-1,NA,TRBV5-1
CASSLPIHPSASSYNEQFF,TGTGCCAGCAGCTTACCGATTCATCCTAGCGCGAGCTCCTACAATGAGCAGTTCTTC,NA,TRBJ2-1,NA,TRBV11-1
CASSLGRTGTKTGELFF,TGCGCCAGCAGCCTCGGGAGAACAGGGACTAAAACCGGGGAGCTGTTTTTT,NA,TRBJ2-2,few,TRBV4-3
CASSLTLVGGGDSPLHF,TGTGCCAGCAGCTTAACTTTGGTTGGCGGAGGGGATTCACCCCTCCACTTT,NA,TRBJ1-6,NA,TRBV7-2
CSATSGTSGQETQYF,TGCAGTGCTACTAGCGGGACTAGCGGACAAGAGACCCAGTACTTC,TRBD2,TRBJ2-5,NA,TRBV20-1
CASMVQGIYNEQFF,TGTGCCAGCATGGTGCAGGGTATATACAATGAGCAGTTCTTC,NA,TRBJ2-1,NA,TRBV6-4
CASSLMRSSYNEQFF,TGTGCCAGCAGCTTAATGCGGAGCTCCTACAATGAGCAGTTCTTC,NA,TRBJ2-1,few,TRBV7-2
CAVKREGGEQFF,TGTGCCGTCAAGCGGGAAGGCGGTGAGCAGTTCTTC,TRBD2,TRBJ2-1,few,TRBV3-1
CASSLQRRGTYNEQFF,TGTGCCAGCAGTTTGCAACGGAGGGGCACCTACAATGAGCAGTTCTTC,NA,TRBJ2-1,NA,TRBV6-5
CSAVTGASWDSPLHF,TGCAGTGCTGTCACTGGGGCTTCGTGGGATTCACCCCTCCACTTT,NA,TRBJ1-6,NA,TRBV20-1
CASSRPGLASYEQYF,TGTGCCAGCAGTCGACCGGGACTAGCATCCTACGAGCAGTACTTC,TRBD2,TRBJ2-7,few,TRBV7-2
CSADRDRATGELFF,TGCAGTGCAGACCGGGACAGGGCCACCGGGGAGCTGTTTTTT,TRBD1,TRBJ2-2,few,TRBV20-1
CASSLRTVMNTEAFF,TGTGCCAGCAGCTTACGTACAGTTATGAACACTGAAGCTTTCTTT,NA,TRBJ1-1,NA,TRBV7-2
CASSQPTGRYTEAFF,TGCGCCAGCAGCCAACCCACAGGGCGGTACACTGAAGCTTTCTTT,NA,TRBJ1-1,NA,TRBV4-1
CASSTPFLYGYTF,TGTGCCAGCAGTACCCCTTTTCTCTATGGCTACACCTTC,NA,TRBJ1-2,few,TRBV28
CASSFGEREKLFF,TGTGCCAGCAGTTTCGGAGAGCGGGAAAAACTGTTTTTT,NA,TRBJ1-4,few,TRBV7-9
CASSSWTGRAAGELFF,TGTGCCAGCAGCTCATGGACAGGGAGGGCGGCCGGGGAGCTGTTTTTT,NA,TRBJ2-2,few,TRBV12-3/TRBV12-4
CASSLAGGLENEQFF,TGTGCCAGCAGCTTAGCGGGAGGACTTGAAAATGAGCAGTTCTTC,NA,TRBJ2-1,NA,TRBV7-2
CAWQGAREQFF,TGTGCCTGGCAGGGGGCCCGCGAGCAGTTCTTC,TRBD1,TRBJ2-1,few,TRBV30
CASSAQKAYGYTF,TGTGCCAGCAGCGCCCAGAAGGCGTATGGCTACACCTTC,NA,TRBJ1-2,NA,TRBV14
CASSRSAGGGNIQYF,TGTGCCAGCAGCCGATCGGCCGGGGGTGGCAACATTCAGTACTTC,NA,TRBJ2-4,NA,TRBV11-2
CAVRAGQYF,TGTGCCGTCAGGGCCGGGCAGTACTTC,NA,TRBJ2-7,NA,TRBV2
CSARGFGTGPRVDEQFF,TGCAGTGCTAGAGGCTTCGGGACAGGGCCGAGGGTCGATGAGCAGTTCTTC,TRBD1,TRBJ2-1,NA,TRBV20-1
CASSGTQPSYNEQFF,TGCGCCAGCAGCGGGACACAACCCTCCTACAATGAGCAGTTCTTC,NA,TRBJ2-1,few,TRBV4-1
CASSASGPLHF,TGTGCCAGCAGCGCCTCGGGGCCCCTCCACTTT,NA,TRBJ1-6,many,TRBV7-3
CASSVITGRYGDTQYF,TGTGCCAGCAGCGTAATAACGGGGAGATACGGAGATACGCAGTATTTT,NA,TRBJ2-3,NA,TRBV9
CATSDSSRVTQYF,TGTGCCACCAGTGATTCTTCACGAGTTACGCAGTATTTT,NA,TRBJ2-3,NA,TRBV24-1
CASSYSIYGTNTGELFF,TGTGCCAGCAGTTACTCGATTTACGGGACGAACACCGGGGAGCTGTTTTTT,NA,TRBJ2-2,few,TRBV6-5
CASSLGGRDLDEQFF,TGCGCCAGCAGCTTGGGCGGGAGGGACCTCGATGAGCAGTTCTTC,TRBD2,TRBJ2-1,few,TRBV5-1
CATSRDAYEQYF,TGTGCCACCAGCAGAGACGCCTACGAGCAGTACTTC,NA,TRBJ2-7,NA,TRBV15
CSARNDEQFF,TGCAGTGCTAGGAACGATGAGCAGTTCTTC,NA,TRBJ2-1,few,TRBV20-1
CASSEDRYNEQFF,TGTGCCAGCAGCGAGGACCGTTACAATGAGCAGTTCTTC,NA,TRBJ2-1,few,TRBV9
CASAKQGARTDTQYF,TGCGCCAGCGCCAAACAGGGGGCAAGGACAGATACGCAGTATTTT,TRBD1,TRBJ2-3,many,TRBV5-1
CASTAGTANNEQFF,TGCGCCAGCACCGCCGGGACAGCAAACAATGAGCAGTTCTTC,TRBD1,TRBJ2-1,few,TRBV5-1
CASTNRAGRRTEAFF,TGTGCCAGCACCAACAGGGCCGGTAGGAGGACTGAAGCTTTCTTT,NA,TRBJ1-1,NA,TRBV2
CASRKGVGYGEQFF,TGTGCCAGCAGAAAGGGAGTGGGCTATGGTGAGCAGTTCTTC,NA,TRBJ2-1,NA,TRBV12-3/TRBV12-4
CASSFSRDSNNEQFF,TGTGCCAGCAGTTTTAGCCGGGACTCTAACAATGAGCAGTTCTTC,NA,TRBJ2-1,few,TRBV7-2
CASSQDRGTSGRAVETQYF,TGTGCCAGCAGCCAAGATCGGGGGACTAGCGGGAGGGCCGTGGAGACCCAGTACTTC,TRBD2,TRBJ2-5,NA,TRBV4-2
CASTTAGGAETQYF,TGTGCCAGCACCACCGCCGGGGGGGCCGAGACCCAGTACTTC,TRBD2,TRBJ2-5,many,TRBV7-9
CASSYSSVAGLYEQYF,TGTGCCAGCAGTTACTCATCGGTAGCGGGGCTCTACGAGCAGTACTTC,TRBD2,TRBJ2-7,NA,TRBV6-5
CSATHTDTQYF,TGCAGTGCTACTCACACAGATACGCAGTATTTT,NA,TRBJ2-3,many,TRBV20-1
CASSFLAANYEQYF,TGTGCCAGCAGCTTCCTAGCGGCGAACTACGAGCAGTACTTC,TRBD2,TRBJ2-7,NA,TRBV7-2
CASASGTSVETQYF,TGCGCCAGCGCCTCCGGGACTAGCGTAGAGACCCAGTACTTC,TRBD2,TRBJ2-5,NA,TRBV5-1
CASSLNGRAGGPETQYF,TGTGCCAGCAGCTTAAACGGCCGCGCGGGAGGGCCTGAGACCCAGTACTTC,TRBD2,TRBJ2-5,NA,TRBV7-3